These T cell receptor beta chains were read from a single sample in a study of T cell repertoires in cytomegalovirus infection. TCRdb itself ran the reads through MiXCR, one entry per CDR3 protein. The sample includes 450,000 to 550,000 distinct CDR3 sequences, 16% of them seen just once. The sequenced sample was CD8+ T cells from PBMCs. All receptors come from a human donor in good health (CMV status not recorded). Some clones in this sample may be carry-over from other donors' samples. The CDR3 runs from the conserved cysteine through the conserved F or W. The order of the fields is V gene, clone size, J gene, D gene, CDR3 protein, CDR3 DNA. A D gene is named only where the DNA matches it firmly. Not every row has a clone size; where given, it reads once, few, many or a size class.

TRBV28	few	TRBJ1-5	NA	CATFTGIGNQPQHF	TGTGCCACCTTTACAGGGATCGGCAATCAGCCCCAGCATTTT
TRBV10-3	NA	TRBJ1-1	NA	CAISERFLGHNTEAFF	TGTGCCATCAGTGAGCGTTTCTTGGGACATAACACTGAAGCTTTCTTT
TRBV6-1	many	TRBJ2-5	NA	CASRTKGWKETQYF	TGTGCCAGCAGGACGAAGGGGTGGAAAGAGACCCAGTACTTC
TRBV28	few	TRBJ2-7	NA	CASSLGLANSYEQYF	TGTGCCAGCAGTTTAGGGCTAGCGAACTCCTACGAGCAGTACTTC
TRBV2	NA	TRBJ1-1	NA	CASPRTNTEAFF	TGTGCCAGCCCAAGGACGAACACTGAAGCTTTCTTT
TRBV9	NA	TRBJ1-6	NA	CASSPADFNSPLHF	TGTGCCAGCAGCCCAGCGGATTTTAATTCACCCCTCCACTTT
TRBV9	few	TRBJ2-2	TRBD2	CASSGGTSDVGDTGELFF	TGTGCCAGCAGCGGCGGGACTAGCGACGTTGGGGACACCGGGGAGCTGTTTTTT
TRBV7-9	many	TRBJ2-2	NA	CASSSGDTGELFF	TGTGCCAGCAGCTCTGGGGACACCGGGGAGCTGTTTTTT
TRBV7-9	many	TRBJ1-5	TRBD1	CASSLALGQGTNQPQHF	TGTGCCAGCAGCTTAGCGTTGGGACAGGGGACGAATCAGCCCCAGCATTTT
TRBV2	NA	TRBJ1-1	NA	CASSGSSTEAFF	TGTGCCAGCAGTGGGAGTAGCACTGAAGCTTTCTTT
TRBV14	many	TRBJ1-5	NA	CASSQGAGNEPQHF	TGTGCCAGCAGCCAAGGCGCCGGGAACGAGCCCCAGCATTTT
TRBV7-9	NA	TRBJ1-2	NA	CATYGESYGYTF	TGTGCCACCTATGGCGAAAGTTATGGCTACACCTTC
TRBV19	few	TRBJ1-5	TRBD1	CASSIRDRGGASNQPQHF	TGTGCCAGTAGTATTAGGGACAGGGGAGGAGCTAGCAATCAGCCCCAGCATTTT
TRBV9	few	TRBJ1-2	NA	CASSGNRVGYTF	TGTGCCAGCAGCGGAAACAGGGTTGGCTACACCTTC
TRBV10-2	few	TRBJ2-7	NA	CASSVRTHEQYF	TGCGCCAGCAGTGTGAGGACCCACGAGCAGTACTTC
TRBV6-1	many	TRBJ2-7	TRBD2	CASSDRLASYEQYF	TGTGCCAGCAGTGACCGACTAGCGTCCTACGAGCAGTACTTC
TRBV6-5	NA	TRBJ2-1	NA	CASSYEVGGPYNEQFF	TGTGCCAGCAGTTACGAGGTGGGGGGGCCTTACAATGAGCAGTTCTTC
TRBV30	NA	TRBJ1-1	NA	CAWSVHPDTEAFF	TGTGCCTGGAGTGTACACCCCGACACTGAAGCTTTCTTT
TRBV2	NA	TRBJ2-7	NA	CASSVRRYEQYF	TGTGCCAGCAGTGTCCGGCGCTACGAGCAGTACTTC
TRBV20-1	NA	TRBJ2-4	TRBD1	CSAKETPGQGLLGPKNIQYF	TGCAGTGCCAAGGAAACCCCGGGACAGGGGCTTTTGGGCCCCAAAAACATTCAGTACTTC
TRBV29-1	NA	TRBJ2-7	NA	CSVENSSYEQYF	TGCAGCGTTGAGAACAGTAGTTACGAGCAGTACTTC
TRBV7-9	many	TRBJ2-1	NA	CASSLEVPTIDEQFF	TGTGCCAGCAGCTTAGAGGTCCCGACTATCGATGAGCAGTTCTTC
TRBV28	NA	TRBJ2-3	TRBD2	CASSFLGLAGRTDTQYF	TGTGCCAGCAGTTTTTTGGGACTAGCGGGAAGAACAGATACGCAGTATTTT
TRBV13	NA	TRBJ2-3	TRBD1	CASSSGGPTSTDTQYF	TGTGCCAGCAGCTCAGGGGGCCCTACTAGTACAGATACGCAGTATTTT
TRBV27	once	TRBJ2-1	TRBD2	CASSSGTSGRGNEQFF	TGTGCCAGCAGTTCCGGGACTAGCGGGAGGGGGAATGAGCAGTTCTTC
TRBV19	NA	TRBJ1-5	TRBD1	CASRGGTGGISQPQHF	TGTGCCAGTAGAGGGGGGACAGGGGGCATTAGTCAGCCCCAGCATTTT
TRBV27	few	TRBJ2-7	TRBD2	CASSLNSGESYEQYF	TGTGCCAGCAGTTTAAATAGCGGGGAGAGCTACGAGCAGTACTTC
TRBV4-1	NA	TRBJ2-7	TRBD1	CASSQDPETGGYEQYF	TGCGCCAGCAGCCAAGATCCCGAGACAGGGGGCTACGAGCAGTACTTC
TRBV7-3	many	TRBJ2-5	NA	CASSQGYQETQYF	TGTGCCAGCAGCCAGGGGTACCAAGAGACCCAGTACTTC
TRBV2	NA	TRBJ1-1	NA	CASSEKPRVGEAFF	TGTGCCAGCAGTGAAAAACCCAGGGTTGGTGAAGCTTTCTTT
TRBV12-3/TRBV12-4	few	TRBJ1-2	NA	CASTPRENYGYTF	TGTGCCAGCACCCCCAGGGAGAACTATGGCTACACCTTC
TRBV5-1	few	TRBJ2-1	TRBD2	CASSPGLVPDEQFF	TGCGCCAGCAGCCCCGGACTAGTTCCGGATGAGCAGTTCTTC
TRBV4-1	many	TRBJ2-7	NA	CASSQESRGYEQYF	TGCGCCAGCAGCCAAGAGTCCAGGGGATACGAGCAGTACTTC
TRBV7-9	many	TRBJ2-1	TRBD2	CASSNGLAVSNEQFF	TGTGCCAGCAGCAACGGACTAGCGGTCTCCAATGAGCAGTTCTTC
TRBV4-1	NA	TRBJ2-4	NA	CASSQDAGGNIQYF	TGCGCCAGCAGCCAAGATGCAGGGGGGAACATTCAGTACTTC
TRBV11-2	NA	TRBJ2-1	TRBD1	CASSLTGTDEQFF	TGTGCCAGCAGCTTAACCGGGACAGATGAGCAGTTCTTC
TRBV27	many	TRBJ2-7	TRBD2	CASSPNSGRILYEQYF	TGTGCCAGCAGTCCCAACAGCGGGAGGATCCTCTACGAGCAGTACTTC
TRBV6-5	NA	TRBJ2-7	NA	CASSYSSGRGSEQYF	TGTGCCAGCAGTTACTCGTCAGGCCGAGGCTCCGAGCAGTACTTC
TRBV6-1	many	TRBJ2-1	NA	CASRPGHVNEQFF	TGTGCCAGCAGACCCGGACACGTGAATGAGCAGTTCTTC
TRBV7-6	many	TRBJ1-5	NA	CASSLGSGGRQPQHF	TGTGCCAGCAGCTTAGGATCCGGGGGGCGTCAGCCCCAGCATTTT